This TCR beta chain was profiled in a study of blood T cell repertoires in COVID-19. This CDR3 has 17 residues. Trimming removed 4 bases from V and 0 bases from J; junction bases left unmatched: 10. Germline V gene lookup returns CDR1 SGDLS and CDR2 YYNGEE. This table comes from immunoSEQ multiplex PCR, and its TCRdb copy is limited to in-frame clones, with some not included. Of about 64,000 clones in the sample, 75% to 85% were seen once. Material for sequencing was peripheral blood. This rearrangement joins TRBV9 to TRBJ1-2; 9 positions match TRBD1. The clonotype originates from a woman between 55 and 75 years old with acute or convalescent COVID-19. CDR3 coding DNA: TGTGCCAGCAGCACTGGGACAGGGACCTTAGCTAACTATGGCTACACCTTC. It specifies CASSTGTGTLANYGYTF.